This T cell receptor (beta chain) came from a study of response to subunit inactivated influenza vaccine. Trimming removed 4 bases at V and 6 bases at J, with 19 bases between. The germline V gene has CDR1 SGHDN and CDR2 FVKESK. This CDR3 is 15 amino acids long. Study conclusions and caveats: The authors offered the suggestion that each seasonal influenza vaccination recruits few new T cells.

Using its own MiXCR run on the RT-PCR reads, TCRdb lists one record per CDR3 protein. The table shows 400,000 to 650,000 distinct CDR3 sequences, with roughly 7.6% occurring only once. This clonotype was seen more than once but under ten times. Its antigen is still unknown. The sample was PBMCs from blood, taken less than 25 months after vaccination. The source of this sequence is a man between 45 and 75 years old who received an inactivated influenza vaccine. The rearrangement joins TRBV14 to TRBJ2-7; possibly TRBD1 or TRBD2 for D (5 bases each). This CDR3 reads CASSPTAGTRSEQYF. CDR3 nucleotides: TGTGCCAGCAGCCCGACCGCCGGGACGAGATCCGAGCAGTACTTC.